The 16 T cell receptor beta chains presented below share a single source sample, sequenced in a study of prognosis after radiotherapy for stage I lung cancer. The TCR beta CDR3 region was amplified from genomic DNA, with two rounds of multiplex PCR being used for the amplification. Primers specific to each TRBV and TRBJ gene were used in first-round PCR. One entry per CDR3 protein, called by TCRdb with MiXCR from the multiplex PCR reads. Of roughly 13,000 distinct CDR3 sequences in the sample, 50% to 60% were seen once. The sequencing here drew on PBMCs, taken before or after stereotactic body radiation therapy (not recorded which). Every receptor here comes from a donor aged 50 or older with non-small cell lung cancer.

Within the sample, this clonotype is medium-sized (0.01 to 0.1%). This chain uses TRBV6-5 with TRBJ2-1; D not certain. The CDR3 consists of 15 residues. Germline-derived CDR1 and CDR2 are MNHEY and SVGAGI. V lost 3 bases and J 9 bases, leaving 18 bases between the germline ends. The chain's CDR3 is CASSYSSQGLGEQFF. Here the CDR3 DNA reads TGTGCCAGCAGTTATTCTTCCCAAGGGTTGGGTGAGCAGTTCTTC.

This clonotype showed up just once. A far larger clone is one nucleotide away, so this likely arose from a read error. V and J are TRBV6-4 and TRBJ2-1; 7 nucleotides align to TRBD1. J lost 2 bases, V lost 7 bases, and 11 bases had no gene match. The CDR3 consists of 16 residues. In germline, CDR1 is MRHNA, CDR2 SNTAGT. The CDR3 sequence: CASNSQTGRTYNEQFF. The CDR3 DNA is TGTGCCAGCAATTCCCAGACAGGGAGAACCTACAATGAGCAGTTCTTC.

Worth noting for this clonotype: This is likely an artifact of a read error, given a far larger clone one base away. V usage is TRBV12-3 or TRBV12-4 and J usage is TRBJ2-5; D may be TRBD2 (6 bases). The CDR3 extends over 13 amino acids. V was pared by 6 bases and J by 2 bases, with 10 bases between. The DNA of the CDR3 is TGTGCCAGCAGCACTGCGGGGCAAGAGACCCAGTACTTC. Translation gives CASSTAGQETQYF.

V usage is TRBV9 and J usage is TRBJ2-3; 8 bases agree with TRBD2. The CDR3 runs to 13 residues. Germline assignment: CDR1 SGDLS and CDR2 YYNGEE. Germline trimming cut 0 bases from V and 12 bases from J; bases unmatched to any gene: 6. The CDR3 DNA sequence: TGTGCCAGCAGCGTAGAGGGACTAGAGAAACAGTATTTT. Its translation is CASSVEGLEKQYF.

Judged by abundance, this clonotype is medium-sized. The chain employs TRBV7-3 and TRBJ2-1; maybe TRBD1 (6 bases). Germline CDR1 is SGHTA and CDR2 is FQGTGA. V gave up 2 bases and J gave up 7 bases, with 12 bases separating them. This CDR3 comprises 14 residues. The CDR3: CASSLGGRENEQFF. The CDR3 nucleotides are TGTGCCAGCAGCTTAGGGGGCCGAGAAAATGAGCAGTTCTTC.

J is TRBJ1-5 and V is TRBV12-3 or TRBV12-4; D remains unclear. The CDR3 loop spans 14 amino acids. V lost 6 bases, J lost 2 bases, and 11 bases lay in between. CDR3 loop: CASSSAMGNQPQHF. The CDR3 DNA reads TGTGCCAGCAGCTCCGCGATGGGCAATCAGCCCCAGCATTTT.

This rearrangement joins TRBV24-1 to TRBJ2-3; TRBD2 agrees at 13 bases. The CDR3 sequence is 20 residues long. Germline-derived CDR1 and CDR2 are KGHDR and SFDVKD. Trimming at V came to 2 bases and at J to 2 bases, leaving 12 bases not matched to a gene. CDR3 region: CATSDSGTSGKQPYTDTQYF. CDR3 sequence (DNA): TGTGCCACCAGTGATTCCGGGACTAGCGGGAAACAACCCTACACAGATACGCAGTATTTT.

This clonotype is categorized as medium-sized. The chain employs TRBV19 and TRBJ2-7; 7 bases are shared with TRBD2. Germline CDR1 and CDR2: LNHDA and SQIVND (reference sequence). CDR3 length equals 15 residues. The trim removed 8 bases at V and 4 bases at J, leaving 14 bases unmatched. DNA for the CDR3: TGTGCCAGTGGGACCCAGGGCGGGAGAGGGTACGAGCAGTACTTC. The encoded protein is CASGTQGGRGYEQYF.

About this clonotype itself: A read error is likely here: a far larger clone is one base away. The chain combines TRBV5-8 with TRBJ2-3; possible D gene TRBD1, 5 bases. CDR1 and CDR2 from the germline V gene are SGHTS and YDEGEE. The CDR3 spans 15 residues. V lost 1 base and J lost 5, with 14 bases in between. CDR3: CASSLSLGARDTQYF. The CDR3 DNA follows: TGTGCCAGCAGCTTGTCCCTAGGGGCGCGAGATACGCAGTATTTT.

This clonotype was observed many times. The chain is built from TRBV19 and TRBJ1-1; TRBD1 agrees at 10 bases. With 6 bases clipped from V and 0 bases from J, the junction kept 10 bases outside the gene matches. The CDR3 extends over 17 amino acids. CDR1 and CDR2 from the germline V gene are LNHDA and SQIVND (reference sequence). CDR3 protein: CASRPRDRGQVNTEAFF. The CDR3 coding sequence is TGTGCCAGTAGGCCCCGGGACAGGGGACAGGTGAACACTGAAGCTTTCTTT.

This clonotype was recorded at least ten times. V gene TRBV18 combines with J gene TRBJ1-1; the D gene is possibly TRBD1 (5 bases). This CDR3 comprises 14 residues. Germline V gives CDR1 KGHSH, CDR2 LQKENI. V gave up 4 bases and J gave up 1 base, with 10 bases separating them. The CDR3, as DNA: TGTGCCAGCTCACTCCGACAGACGAACACTGAAGCTTTCTTT. Translation: CASSLRQTNTEAFF. Drawing the rest from reference TRBV18 and TRBJ1-1, the complete variable domain is NAGVMQNPRHLVRRRGQEARLRCSPMKGHSHVYWYRQLPEEGLKFMVYLQKENIIDESGMPKERFSAEFPKEGPSILRIQQVVRGDSAAYFCASSLRQTNTEAFFGQGTRLTVV.

This clonotype ranks as large. The chain uses TRBV3-1 and TRBJ1-5; no definite D call. The CDR3 totals 14 residues. Germline loops: CDR1 LGHDT, CDR2 YNNKEL (reference sequence). The germline V and J ends were trimmed by 2 bases and 2 bases, with 7 bases remaining between them. CDR3 amino acids: CASSQKPGNQPQHF. CDR3 sequence (DNA): TGTGCCAGCAGCCAAAAGCCGGGCAATCAGCCCCAGCATTTT.

Within the sample, this clonotype is medium-sized (0.01 to 0.1%). This chain connects TRBV6-1 to TRBJ1-2; no definite D call. V lost 5 bases and J 0 bases, leaving 16 bases between the germline ends. This CDR3 is 16 amino acids long. Germline V gene lookup returns CDR1 MNHNS and CDR2 SASEGT. The CDR3 DNA is TGTGCCAGCAGTCCCACCCGAACGGAACCTAACTATGGCTACACCTTC. Translated: CASSPTRTEPNYGYTF.

A note on this clonotype: This likely stems from a read error, as it lies one base from a far larger clone. Here the CDR3 reads CASSHGSSGRNEQYF. The CDR3, as DNA: TGTGCCAGCTCACACGGGTCTAGCGGGAGAAATGAGCAGTACTTC. V and J are TRBV5-5 and TRBJ2-7; 10 bases are a match to TRBD2. The V gene's germline CDR1 is SGHKS and CDR2 YYEKEE (reference sequence). With V trimmed by 7 bases and J by 7 bases, 14 bases remained unmatched. There are 15 residues in the CDR3.

This clonotype ranks as medium-sized. This chain joins TRBV20-1 and TRBJ2-6, with no clear D. Germline V gene data show CDR1 as DFQATT and CDR2 as SNEGSKA (reference sequence). The V and J ends lost 1 base and 4 bases respectively, with 11 bases between them. CDR3 size: 15 residues. The CDR3 nucleotides read TGCAGTGCTAGAGTCAGGTTGAACGGGGCCAACGTCCTGACTTTC. Translation: CSARVRLNGANVLTF.

This chain uses TRBV7-2 with TRBJ2-5; D gene unclear. Germline values: CDR1 SGHTA, CDR2 FQGNSA. Trimming cost V 0 bases and J 1 base, with 9 bases left between them. The CDR3 is made up of 15 amino acids. CDR3 in amino acids: CASSLAETPQETQYF. Here the CDR3 DNA reads TGTGCCAGCAGCTTAGCAGAAACCCCCCAAGAGACCCAGTACTTC.